These T cell receptor beta chains were read from a single sample in a study of identifying expanded T cells in peripheral blood. The protocol was immunoSEQ multiplex PCR, while the TCRdb copy is restricted to in-frame clones and leaves out a portion. The sample lists 83,000 or so clones, almost 90% seen once, with roughly 3.9% in the top ten. The sequencing sample was made of blood. Receptors were obtained from a person between 18 and 75 years old in good health. Both conserved end residues are part of each CDR3. A D gene is named only where the DNA matches it firmly. Expanded clones are given a class, and other clones once, few, many or no size at all.

- TRBJ1-2 TRBV5-8 - CASSLSLGGRNYGYTF TGTGCCAGCAGCCTTTCCCTCGGGGGGCGCAACTATGGCTACACCTTC
- TRBJ1-5 TRBV9 - CASSVGGRNQPQHF TGTGCCAGCAGCGTAGGTGGGAGGAATCAGCCCCAGCATTTT
- TRBJ2-3 TRBV27 - CASSLGAASTDTQYF TGTGCCAGCAGTCTCGGGGCAGCCAGCACAGATACGCAGTATTTT
- TRBJ1-1 TRBV27 - CASGRLYTEAFF TGTGCCAGCGGGCGTCTGTACACTGAAGCTTTCTTT
once TRBJ1-2 TRBV6-5 - CASFAGDGYTF TGTGCCAGCTTCGCGGGGGATGGCTACACCTTC
- TRBJ2-7 TRBV6-1 TRBD2 CASRGTSGSYEQYF TGTGCCAGCAGGGGGACTAGCGGGAGCTACGAGCAGTACTTC
- TRBJ1-2 TRBV10-3 TRBD1 CAIRAGGPGVNYGYTF TGTGCCATCAGAGCAGGGGGCCCGGGAGTTAACTATGGCTACACCTTC
- TRBJ1-2 TRBV11-2 - CASSTGQFYGYTF TGTGCCAGCAGCACCGGACAGTTCTATGGCTACACCTTC
- TRBJ1-6 TRBV30 - CASGGVSLHF TGTGCCTCCGGAGGGGTATCTCTCCACTTT
- TRBJ2-1 TRBV7-8 TRBD2 CASSLAAGGNNEQFF TGTGCCAGCAGCTTAGCAGCGGGGGGAAACAATGAGCAGTTCTTC
few TRBJ2-7 TRBV5-1 - CASSRHSYEQYF TGCGCCAGCAGCCGCCACAGCTACGAGCAGTACTTC
- TRBJ1-2 TRBV28 - CASSLTDRIYGYTF TGTGCCAGCAGTTTGACCGACAGGATCTATGGCTACACCTTC
once TRBJ1-1 TRBV7-9 TRBD1 CASSLGTGNTEAFF TGTGCCAGCAGCTTAGGGACAGGGAACACTGAAGCTTTCTTT
- TRBJ2-3 TRBV7-3 TRBD2 CASSLRTSGDTQYF TGTGCCAGCAGCTTAAGGACTAGCGGAGATACGCAGTATTTT
- TRBJ2-7 TRBV28 TRBD1 CASSRDSPLYEQYF TGTGCCAGCAGCCGGGACAGCCCGCTCTACGAGCAGTACTTC
- TRBJ2-7 TRBV2 - CASTRDTRAFEQYF TGTGCCAGCACTCGGGACACCCGAGCATTCGAGCAGTACTTC
- TRBJ2-5 TRBV10-3 - CAISESAGLVETQYF TGTGCCATCAGTGAGTCGGCGGGACTCGTGGAGACCCAGTACTTC
- TRBJ1-5 TRBV9 - CASSPGRINQPQHF TGTGCCAGCAGCCCCGGACGGATCAATCAGCCCCAGCATTTT
- TRBJ2-7 TRBV29-1 - CSVRFVGYEQYF TGCAGCGTTCGATTTGTCGGCTACGAGCAGTACTTC
- TRBJ2-4 TRBV4-3 - CASSQDQEKNIQYF TGCGCCAGCAGCCAAGATCAAGAAAAAAACATTCAGTACTTC
- TRBJ2-3 TRBV19 - CASSVLRDSTDTQYF TGTGCCAGTAGTGTCCTTAGGGACAGCACAGATACGCAGTATTTT
- TRBJ2-2 TRBV6-1 - CASTSGVNTGELFF TGTGCCAGCACTTCCGGGGTGAACACCGGGGAGCTGTTTTTT
once TRBJ2-5 TRBV29-1 - CSGAGTEGQETQYF TGCAGCGGGGCCGGAACCGAAGGCCAAGAGACCCAGTACTTC
- TRBJ2-2 TRBV6-5 - CASRGELSNTGELFF TGTGCCAGCAGGGGCGAACTCTCGAACACCGGGGAGCTGTTTTTT
- TRBJ2-7 TRBV2 - CASRYRYEQYF TGTGCCAGCAGGTACAGATACGAGCAGTACTTC
- TRBJ2-7 TRBV7-8 - CASSLSYGTYEQYF TGTGCCAGCAGCTTATCTTACGGGACCTACGAGCAGTACTTC
- TRBJ2-5 TRBV20-1 - CSAFQETQYF TGCAGTGCTTTTCAAGAGACCCAGTACTTC
- TRBJ2-1 TRBV27 TRBD2 CASSFIAGGGSWEQFF TGTGCCAGCAGTTTTATAGCGGGAGGGGGGTCGTGGGAGCAGTTCTTC
- TRBJ1-3 TRBV4-2 - CASSQGISGNTIYF TGTGCCAGCAGCCAAGGGATATCTGGAAACACCATATATTTT
few TRBJ2-2 TRBV6-4 TRBD2 CASSELAVSGELFF TGTGCCAGCAGTGAACTAGCGGTCTCCGGGGAGCTGTTTTTT
- TRBJ2-1 TRBV5-1 TRBD1 CASSRDRGRVNEQFF TGCGCCAGCAGCCGGGACAGGGGTAGGGTTAATGAGCAGTTCTTC
- TRBJ2-3 TRBV4-2 - CASADKEVTDTQYF TGTGCCAGCGCAGACAAAGAAGTCACAGATACGCAGTATTTT
- TRBJ1-5 TRBV7-5 - CVRSLSKWRVGNQPQHF TGTGTCAGAAGCTTATCTAAGTGGAGGGTGGGCAATCAGCCCCAGCATTTT
once TRBJ1-4 TRBV6-5 TRBD1 CASSYEGGGEKLFF TGTGCCAGCAGTTACGAAGGGGGCGGTGAAAAACTGTTTTTT
many TRBJ2-7 TRBV14 - CASSRYSSYEQYF TGTGCCAGCAGCCGATACAGTTCCTACGAGCAGTACTTC
- TRBJ2-1 TRBV6-6 TRBD2 CATMGLADNEQFF TGTGCCACAATGGGACTAGCGGACAATGAGCAGTTCTTC
- TRBJ2-3 TRBV7-3 - CASSLMDGSTDTQYF TGTGCCAGCAGCTTAATGGACGGGAGCACAGATACGCAGTATTTT
few TRBJ1-1 TRBV30 TRBD1 CAWSLDRGTEAFF TGTGCCTGGAGTCTGGACAGGGGAACTGAAGCTTTCTTT
- TRBJ2-1 TRBV5-4 TRBD1 CASSKDRGPSKEQFF TGTGCCAGCAGCAAGGACAGGGGGCCCTCCAAGGAGCAGTTCTTC
once TRBJ2-3 TRBV2 TRBD2 CASSGPGGEDTQYF TGTGCCAGCAGTGGGCCGGGGGGAGAGGATACGCAGTATTTT
- TRBJ1-1 TRBV5-1 - CASSLFGNTEAFF TGCGCCAGCAGCTTATTTGGGAACACTGAAGCTTTCTTT
- TRBJ2-7 TRBV28 - CASSSPNEGDGSYEQYF TGTGCCAGCAGCTCCCCGAATGAAGGGGATGGCTCCTACGAGCAGTACTTC
- TRBJ2-1 TRBV6-4 - CASSDSREDEQFF TGTGCCAGCAGTGACTCGAGGGAGGATGAGCAGTTCTTC
- TRBJ2-7 TRBV27 TRBD2 CASRALAAGIGYEQYF TGTGCCAGCCGGGCATTAGCAGCGGGAATTGGGTACGAGCAGTACTTC
once TRBJ1-5 TRBV5-8 - CASSSGTADSNQPQHF TGTGCCAGCAGCTCCGGGACGGCGGATAGCAATCAGCCCCAGCATTTT
- TRBJ1-3 TRBV18 - CASSPPLATSGNTIYF TGTGCCAGCTCACCACCGTTGGCGACCTCTGGAAACACCATATATTTT
- TRBJ2-3 TRBV30 - CAWSPTPPGPLRVDTQYF TGTGCCTGGAGTCCAACCCCCCCCGGGCCGCTCCGGGTTGATACGCAGTATTTT
once TRBJ2-5 TRBV19 - CASGRTGPQETQYF TGTGCCAGTGGGAGGACAGGCCCTCAAGAGACCCAGTACTTC
- TRBJ2-5 TRBV6-5 - CASSYGGGVETQYF TGTGCCAGCAGTTACGGAGGGGGTGTGGAGACCCAGTACTTC
- TRBJ1-2 TRBV18 - CASSPETDSGYGYTF TGTGCCAGCTCACCAGAAACTGACAGCGGCTATGGCTACACCTTC